Listed here are 17 T cell receptor delta chains from one sample, sequenced in a study of γδ T cells in repeated Plasmodium falciparum infection. TCRdb reprocessed the multiplex PCR reads using CATT. The repertoire holds tens of thousands of delta-chain clones, 1.5% to 2% seen once, with approximately 16% in the top ten. Vgamma9/Vdelta2+ and Vdelta2-negative gammadelta T cells were flow-sorted from PBMC for bulk sequencing. The sequenced sample consisted of gamma-delta T cells from blood. These receptors all come from a pool of human donors (malaria-infected and uninfected, not separated).

This clone was found many times. It differs at one base from a far larger clone, so likely a read error. The same CDR3 is also encoded by other DNA sequences in this sample. The chain has TRDV1 and TRDJ1, with TRDD3 matching over 9 bases. The CDR3 loop spans 21 amino acids. The germline V gene encodes CDR1 TSWWSYY and CDR2 QGS. V lost 4 bases to trimming and J lost 11 bases; unmatched junction nucleotides: 32. The chain's CDR3 is CALGGCSYPSVILGDRLKLIF. In DNA form, the CDR3 reads TGTGCTCTTGGGGGCTGTTCCTACCCGTCCGTGATACTGGGGGACCGGCTTAAGCTCATCTTT.

This clone has ten or more counts. With a far larger clone one base away, a read error is the likely cause. Distinct nucleotide sequences in the sample also encode this CDR3. CDR3: CALGELLEFVSGWSGGSYTDKLIF. CDR3 DNA: TGTGCTCTTGGGGAGCTATTGGAGTTTGTGTCCGGGTGGTCTGGGGGATCCTACACCGATAAACTCATCTTT. The chain joins TRDV1 to TRDJ1; 9 bases match TRDD3. Germline assignment: CDR1 TSWWSYY and CDR2 QGS. The J segment lost 0 bases and the V segment lost 3 bases, leaving 29 bases of the junction unmatched. The CDR3 is made up of 24 amino acids.

This clone showed up many times. A far more abundant clone sits one base away, making this likely a read error. The same CDR3 arises from other DNA sequences in this sample as well. The chain uses TRDV1 and TRDJ1, with D possibly being TRDD2 (5 bases). The germline gives CDR1 TSWWSYY, CDR2 QGS. The germline V and J ends were trimmed by 9 bases and 3 bases, with 14 bases remaining between them. CDR3 length: 13 residues. This chain's CDR3 is CALGSPFSDKLIF. The CDR3 DNA reads TGTGCTCTCGGGTCCCCCTTCTCCGATAAACTCATCTTT.

This clone was seen repeatedly, ten times or more. A far larger clone is off by one base, so a read error is likely. The same CDR3 also results from other DNA sequences found in this sample. The chain couples TRDV1 to TRDJ1; D is undetermined. Here the J gene came from matching the DNA to germline, since TCRdb omits it. The CDR3 covers 21 residues. Per the germline V gene, CDR1 is TSWWSYY and CDR2 is QGS. Trimming pared 3 bases from V and 2 bases from J, leaving 31 bases between. The chain's CDR3 is CALGDGYRQGYGFYLTDKLIF. CDR3 in DNA: TGTGCTCTTGGGGATGGTTATAGACAGGGGTACGGTTTTTATTTGACCGATAAACTCATCTTT.

This clone was observed many times. TCRdb's protein for this DNA is that of a much larger clone and differs from the translation at residue 6, likely a read error; the protein shown is the DNA translation. The chain is built from TRDV1 and TRDJ3; 11 bases align to TRDD3. In germline, CDR1 is TSWWSYY, CDR2 QGS. This CDR3 spans 22 amino acids. J was trimmed by 0 bases and V by 5 bases; bases with no gene match: 15. The CDR3 coding sequence is TGTGCTCTTGGGCGAGCGTGGGGGATACGCGTTTCGAGCTCCTGGGACACCCGACAGATGTTTTTC. Translating it yields CALGRAWGIRVSSSWDTRQMFF.

This clone was observed a few times. With a far larger clone one base away, a read error is the likely cause. This specimen includes other DNA sequences encoding the same CDR3. This sequence joins TRDV1 and TRDJ1, with TRDD3 identical over 9 bases. TCRdb supplies no J gene; here it was assigned by aligning the nucleotide sequence to germline. The ends lost 4 bases at V and 1 base at J; junction bases unmatched: 31. Germline CDR1 TSWWSYY, CDR2 QGS. The CDR3 runs to 24 residues. DNA of the CDR3: TGTGCTCTTGGGGGATACACTCCCTTACCTGAGGTCTTTTACTGGGGGACTTCCACCGATAAACTCATCTTT. It translates to CALGGYTPLPEVFYWGTSTDKLIF.

This clone has a count of ten or more. Translating this DNA gives a protein that differs at residue 15 from the TCRdb one, which belongs to a much larger clone; a read error is likely, and the protein shown is this translation. V is TRDV1 and J is TRDJ1; D is undetermined. CDR3 length equals 16 residues. Germline V gene lookup returns CDR1 TSWWSYY and CDR2 QGS. The CDR3 DNA is TGTGCTCTTCTGACCGCAACAAGGAGTTCGGCCGATAAACTCACCTTT. It is translated as CALLTATRSSADKLTF.

Details on this clone: The protein in TCRdb stems from a much larger clone and differs at residue 12 from this DNA's translation, likely a read error; here the protein is translated from the DNA. The V call is TRDV1, the J call TRDJ1, with a tentative D call TRDD3 (6 bases). The J gene is not listed in TCRdb, so it was assigned here from a DNA match to germline. CDR1 and CDR2 (germline): TSWWSYY, QGS. The ends were cut back, 0 bases at V and 1 base at J, with 27 bases in the middle. The CDR3 is made up of 21 amino acids. The CDR3 DNA sequence: TGTGCTCTTGGGGAACTTAGAGGCGTGGGGGGCATGGTGAGGGGCACCGATAAACTCATCTTT. Amino acids: CALGELRGVGGMVRGTDKLIF.

Of note for this clone: A read error likely explains this, since a far larger clone differs by one base. The sample carries other DNA sequences with the same CDR3. The rearrangement uses TRDV1 and TRDJ1, with D perhaps matching TRDD2 or TRDD3 (6 bases each). The J gene is absent in TCRdb and was assigned here via DNA matching to germline. Germline V gene data show CDR1 as TSWWSYY and CDR2 as QGS. V gave up 3 bases and J gave up 0 bases, with 23 bases separating them. The CDR3 runs 19 residues. The CDR3: CALGDGDPTPWGYTDKLIF. For the CDR3, the DNA is TGTGCTCTTGGGGACGGGGATCCTACGCCATGGGGATACACCGATAAACTCATCTTT.

In this sample, this clone turned up a few times. The amino acid sequence in TCRdb belongs to a much larger clone and departs from this DNA's translation at residue 12, likely a sequencing read error; the sequence shown is translated from the DNA. This chain links TRAV38-2/DV8 with TRDJ1; 8 nucleotides agree with TRDD3. CDR3 length equals 19 residues. Germline V gene data show CDR1 as TSESDYY and CDR2 as QEAYKQQN. V lost 3 bases, J lost 1 base, and 17 bases stayed unmatched. CDR3 residues: CAYRIRLVGDPAGTDKLIF. The CDR3 nucleotides read TGTGCTTATAGGATCCGCTTGGTGGGGGATCCTGCAGGCACCGATAAACTCATCTTT.

There are a few counts of this clone. TCRdb attributes to this sequence the protein of a much larger clone, which differs from the DNA translation at residue 20; a read error is likely, and the protein displayed is translated from the DNA. There is no J gene call, but TRDV2 is given as the V gene; the table's TRDD3 call for D was not verified on the DNA. The CDR3 covers 21 residues. CDR1 GEAIGNYY and CDR2 EKD come from the germline V gene. CDR3 nucleotide sequence: TGTGCCTGTGACTTTCGCCTTCCTCCTACTACTAAGGGTACGCCGAACGATAAACTCACCTTT. It is translated as CACDFRLPPTTKGTPNDKLTF.

About this clone: The protein recorded in TCRdb matches a much larger clone and deviates from this DNA's translation at residue 15, suggesting a read error; the protein here is obtained by translating the DNA. V usage is TRDV2 and J usage is TRDJ1; a possible D gene is TRDD2 (7 bases). As TCRdb names no J gene, one was assigned here on the basis of a DNA match to germline. V dropped 5 bases and J dropped 1 base, with 40 bases sitting between them. The germline V gene has CDR1 GEAIGNYY and CDR2 EKD. CDR3 length equals 23 residues. The CDR3 is CACGEHFLMRVIRSWGCTDKLIF. In DNA form, the CDR3 reads TGTGCCTGTGGCGAACACTTCCTAATGAGGGTGATACGCTCCTGGGGTTGCACCGATAAACTCATCTTT.

Worth noting for this clone: A far larger clone differs by one base, so this is likely a read error. The same CDR3 is also encoded by other DNA sequences in this sample. The gene calls are TRDV2 and TRDJ1; 13 bases align to TRDD3. The J gene, missing from TCRdb, was assigned here through DNA to germline matching. This CDR3 spans 19 amino acids. Trimming at V came to 0 bases and at J to 0 bases, leaving 9 bases not matched to a gene. Germline-derived CDR1 and CDR2 are GEAIGNYY and EKD. DNA for the CDR3: TGTGCCTGTGACACCTTACTGGGGGATACGCCCCGGTACACCGATAAACTCATCTTT. It encodes CACDTLLGDTPRYTDKLIF.

This clone was observed a few times. TCRdb's protein, taken from a much larger clone, differs from this DNA's translation at residue 11, likely owing to a read error; the protein displayed comes from the DNA. The chain has TRDV2 and TRDJ3; D unresolved. Germline CDR1 and CDR2: GEAIGNYY and EKD. CDR3 length equals 35 residues. V lost 3 bases and J lost 0, with 65 bases in between. Written as DNA, the CDR3 is TGTGCCTGTGACCCCCCGCGGTTGTGCCACAGCAAAGAATACACCTTGGCCAGGATTCTGTGGATTCAATCCATTAGCTCCTGGGACACCCGACAGATGTTTTTC. Residues: CACDPPRLCHSKEYTLARILWIQSISSWDTRQMFF.

This clone was seen many times. The TCRdb protein comes from a much larger clone and disagrees with this DNA's translation at residue 6, likely due to a read error; the protein given here is derived from the DNA. The chain recombines TRDV2 with TRDJ1; 10 nucleotides agree with TRDD3. The J gene, not given by TCRdb, was assigned here from a germline match of the nucleotide sequence. V was clipped by 5 bases and J by 0 bases; unmatched bases: 11. The germline CDR1 and CDR2 sequences are GEAIGNYY and EKD. The CDR3 has 17 residues. The CDR3 sequence is CACASPTGGSYTDKLIF. The CDR3 DNA follows: TGTGCCTGTGCTTCCCCTACTGGGGGATCTTACACCGATAAACTCATCTTT.

As to this clone: It is likely a read error: a sequence one base away is far more abundant. The sample carries other DNA sequences with the same CDR3. This chain uses TRDV1 with TRDJ1; TRDD3 matches 7 bases. TCRdb lists no J gene, so it was determined here by aligning the DNA to germline. Germline V gene lookup returns CDR1 TSWWSYY and CDR2 QGS. This CDR3 has 22 amino acids. Trimming took 1 base from V and 8 from J; bases not matched to a gene: 31. In DNA form, the CDR3 reads TGTGCTCTTGGGGAACCTAACCAATTCCGCCCCAGCGCCTGGGGGTATATTACAAAACTCATCTTT. Translated: CALGEPNQFRPSAWGYITKLIF.

This clone was seen only a few times. A far larger clone lies a single base away; this is likely a read error. This specimen includes other DNA sequences encoding the same CDR3. The rearrangement uses TRDV2 and TRDJ1; 11 bases align to TRDD3. TCRdb leaves out the J gene; it was filled in here by matching the DNA to germline. The length of the CDR3 is 23 residues. Trimming cost V 0 bases and J 7 bases; bases outside gene matches: 30. Germline CDR1 reads GEAIGNYY; CDR2 reads EKD. CDR3 sequence (DNA): TGTGCCTGTGACACCGCCCCAGCACGTGGAGTGGGGGATACGACCTACCTACCTGGTAAACTCATCTTT. This translates into CACDTAPARGVGDTTYLPGKLIF.